This TCR beta chain was captured by sequencing in a study of OX40 agonist ivuxolimab in advanced cancers. General observations from the study: The study found that CD8+ T cells averaged more expanded clones than CD4+.

Germline lookup yields CDR1 SEHNR and CDR2 FQNEAQ (reference sequence). The CDR3 is 16 amino acids. V was trimmed by 5 bases and J by 0 bases, leaving 16 bases between them. The assay was immunoSEQ multiplex PCR, and TCRdb's table has in-frame clones only and misses some. Here the sample spans tens of thousands of clones, just under 90% being singletons. Note on this clone: The antigen is not known.

The sample here was CD4+ or CD8+ T cells sorted from blood, taken in a trial of the OX40 agonist ivuxolimab. The genes are TRBV7-9 and TRBJ2-5, with D perhaps TRBD1 (6 bases). This clonotype originated in an adult with an advanced solid tumor such as melanoma, head and neck, liver or kidney cancer. CDR3 protein: CASSPRDTPYQETQYF. The CDR3, as DNA: TGTGCCAGCAGCCCCCGGGACACCCCGTACCAAGAGACCCAGTACTTC.